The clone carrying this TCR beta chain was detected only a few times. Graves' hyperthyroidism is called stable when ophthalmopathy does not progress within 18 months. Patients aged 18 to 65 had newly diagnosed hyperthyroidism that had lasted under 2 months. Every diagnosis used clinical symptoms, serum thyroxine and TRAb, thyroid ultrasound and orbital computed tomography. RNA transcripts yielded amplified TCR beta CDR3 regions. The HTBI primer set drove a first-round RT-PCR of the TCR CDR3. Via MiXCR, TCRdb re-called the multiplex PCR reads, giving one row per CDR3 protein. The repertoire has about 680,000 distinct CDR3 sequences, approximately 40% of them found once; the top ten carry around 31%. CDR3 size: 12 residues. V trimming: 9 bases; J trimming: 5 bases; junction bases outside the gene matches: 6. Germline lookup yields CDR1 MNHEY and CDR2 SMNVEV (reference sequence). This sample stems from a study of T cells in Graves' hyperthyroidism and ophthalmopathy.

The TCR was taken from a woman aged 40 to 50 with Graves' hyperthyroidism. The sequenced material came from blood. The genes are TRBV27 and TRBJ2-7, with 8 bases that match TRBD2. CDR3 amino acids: CARSGRGNEQYF. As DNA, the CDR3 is TGTGCCAGAAGCGGGAGAGGAAACGAGCAGTACTTC.